Following are 23 T cell receptor beta chains from one sample sequenced in a study of identical twins. TCRdb re-called the 5' RACE reads with MiXCR, one entry per CDR3 protein. The data hold 450,000 or so distinct CDR3 sequences, with 14% observed a single time. These records were also assigned to another study, of yellow fever vaccine responses in identical twins.

The sample consisted of CD4+ T cells sorted from blood. The origin of the receptors is a woman aged 18-35 years in good health.

The chain couples TRBV6-5 to TRBJ2-3; D may be TRBD1 (5 bases). Trimming removed 2 bases at V and 0 bases at J, with 12 bases between. There are 16 residues in the CDR3. Germline values: CDR1 MNHEY, CDR2 SVGAGI. CDR3 coding DNA: TGTGCCAGCAGTTACCGGGTAGGGGCTAGCACAGATACGCAGTATTTT. The encoded protein is CASSYRVGASTDTQYF.

This clonotype was seen only a few times. The chain uses TRBV6-1 and TRBJ2-5; D tentatively reads TRBD1 or TRBD2 (5 bases each). This CDR3 has 15 residues. Germline V gene sequence: CDR1 MNHNS, CDR2 SASEGT. V dropped 4 bases and J dropped 1 base, with 13 bases sitting between them. The chain's CDR3 is CASSGGARGQETQYF. The CDR3 DNA sequence: TGTGCCAGCAGTGGAGGGGCACGGGGCCAAGAGACCCAGTACTTC.

The J gene is TRBJ1-6, the V gene TRBV7-2; D remains unclear. V was shortened by 5 bases and J by 7 bases, with 9 bases between the two germline ends. The CDR3 spans 13 residues. Germline CDR1 SGHTA, CDR2 FQGNSA. CDR3 in amino acids: CASSDSVNSPLHF. The CDR3 nucleotides read TGTGCCAGCAGCGACTCGGTAAATTCACCCCTCCACTTT.

This clonotype was counted only a few times. This sequence joins TRBV20-1 and TRBJ2-2; 12 bases are a match to TRBD1. The V gene end was trimmed by 6 bases and the J gene end by 4 bases; junction bases not matched to a gene: 6. This CDR3 is 15 amino acids long. CDR1 and CDR2 (germline): DFQATT, SNEGSKA (reference sequence). In DNA, the CDR3 is TGCAGTGCCCACGGGACAGGGGGCGTCACCGGGGAGCTGTTTTTT. Its protein product is CSAHGTGGVTGELFF.

The chain recombines TRBV6-5 with TRBJ2-1; 9 bases fit TRBD2. The J segment lost 9 bases and the V segment lost 1 base, leaving 7 bases of the junction unmatched. In germline, CDR1 is MNHEY, CDR2 SVGAGI. The CDR3 runs 15 residues. CDR3 amino acids: CASSYWPSGNSEQFF. CDR3 coding DNA: TGTGCCAGCAGTTACTGGCCTAGCGGGAATAGTGAGCAGTTCTTC.

This clonotype was detected only a few times. The rearrangement links TRBV29-1 to TRBJ1-5; 10 bases line up with TRBD1. The V gene end was trimmed by 4 bases and the J gene end by 5 bases; junction bases not matched to a gene: 5. Germline V gene data show CDR1 as SQVTM and CDR2 as ANQGSEA. This CDR3 is 14 amino acids long. CDR3 region: CSVGETGGDQPQHF. DNA for the CDR3: TGCAGCGTTGGTGAGACAGGGGGCGATCAGCCCCAGCATTTT.

This chain connects TRBV20-1 to TRBJ2-7; D ambiguous. Germline V CDR1 and CDR2: DFQATT, SNEGSKA (reference sequence). The CDR3 is 12 amino acids. Trimming cost V 6 bases and J 3 bases, with 12 bases left between them. CDR3 residues: CSARQDRYEQYF. The CDR3, as DNA: TGCAGTGCCAGGCAGGATCGCTACGAGCAGTACTTC.

This clonotype was counted ten times or more. The chain employs TRBV7-2 and TRBJ1-6, with TRBD1 identical over 9 bases. CDR3 size: 15 residues. The trim removed 2 bases at V and 7 bases at J, leaving 3 bases unmatched. CDR1 and CDR2 from the germline V gene are SGHTA and FQGNSA. The CDR3 protein is CASSLSGTGNSPLHF. In DNA form, the CDR3 reads TGTGCCAGCAGCTTATCCGGGACAGGGAATTCACCCCTCCACTTT.

V usage is TRBV12-3 or TRBV12-4 and J usage is TRBJ2-1, with TRBD2 matching over 12 bases. The CDR3 totals 16 residues. V was pared by 2 bases and J by 7 bases, with 6 bases of the junction left unmatched. CDR3 sequence reads: CASSLIASGRGNEQFF. CDR3 nucleotides: TGTGCCAGCAGTTTAATTGCTAGCGGGAGGGGTAATGAGCAGTTCTTC.

The chain carries TRBV7-2 and TRBJ2-2; 12 bases align to TRBD2. The germline V gene has CDR1 SGHTA and CDR2 FQGNSA. V lost 0 bases to trimming and J lost 6 bases; unmatched junction nucleotides: 2. The CDR3 has 16 residues. The CDR3 coding sequence is TGTGCCAGCAGCTTAGCTGCTAGCGGGGGGGCCGGGGAGCTGTTTTTT. This sequence encodes CASSLAASGGAGELFF.

The chain carries TRBV5-1 and TRBJ2-1, with 9 bases matching TRBD2. V was clipped by 3 bases and J by 14 bases; unmatched bases: 12. The CDR3 runs 14 residues. Germline CDR1 and CDR2: SGHRS and YFSETQ. As DNA, the CDR3 is TGCGCCAGCAGCTCGGGACTAGCTGGAAGGGTCGAGTTCTTC. Protein sequence: CASSSGLAGRVEFF.

This sequence joins TRBV9 and TRBJ2-5; 7 nucleotides match TRBD1. Germline CDR1 reads SGDLS; CDR2 reads YYNGEE. This CDR3 region has 13 residues. Trimming at V came to 4 bases and at J to 5 bases, leaving 5 bases not matched to a gene. CDR3 sequence: CASSYDRDETQYF. DNA of the CDR3: TGTGCCAGCAGCTACGACAGGGATGAGACCCAGTACTTC.

This clonotype showed up just a few times. The rearrangement uses TRBV3-1 and TRBJ2-1; tentative D call: TRBD1 (6 bases). The CDR3 consists of 13 residues. V lost 1 base and J 10 bases, leaving 11 bases between the germline ends. Looked up from germline, CDR1 is LGHDT and CDR2 is YNNKEL (reference sequence). In DNA, the CDR3 is TGTGCCAGCAGCCAAGCTACAGGGTTGGAGCAGTTCTTC. Protein: CASSQATGLEQFF.

Only a few counts were recorded for this clonotype. The CDR3 region is CASSQKGGGEKLFF. The DNA for the CDR3 is TGTGCCAGCAGTCAAAAGGGGGGAGGTGAAAAACTGTTTTTT. J is TRBJ1-4 and V is TRBV6-1, with D perhaps TRBD1 (6 bases). The V gene lost 5 bases and the J gene lost 7 bases, with 14 bases spanning the gap. The CDR3 consists of 14 residues. CDR1 and CDR2 (germline): MNHNS, SASEGT.

This clonotype was seen repeatedly, ten times or more. V and J are TRBV20-1 and TRBJ1-5, with 7 bases lining up with TRBD1. The J segment lost 2 bases and the V segment lost 6 bases, leaving 7 bases of the junction unmatched. CDR1 DFQATT and CDR2 SNEGSKA come from the germline V gene (reference sequence). The CDR3 spans 14 residues. Here the CDR3 DNA reads TGCAGTGCCCCCGGTCAGGGGGGCAATCAGCCCCAGCATTTT. Translation: CSAPGQGGNQPQHF.

This chain links TRBV7-2 with TRBJ2-3; no firm D call. V lost 0 bases and J lost 0, with 7 bases in between. There are 15 residues in the CDR3. The germline V gene has CDR1 SGHTA and CDR2 FQGNSA. DNA of the CDR3: TGTGCCAGCAGCTTAGCAGCTACTAGCACAGATACGCAGTATTTT. This encodes CASSLAATSTDTQYF.

This clonotype came up a few times. V is TRBV6-2 or TRBV6-3 and J is TRBJ2-1; 9 positions agree with TRBD2. The V gene's germline CDR1 is MNHEY and CDR2 SVGEGT. This CDR3 is built from 16 residues. V trimming: 4 bases; J trimming: 4 bases; junction bases outside the gene matches: 8. CDR3 sequence: CASSSGKAGGYNEQFF. CDR3 DNA: TGTGCCAGCAGTTCCGGGAAAGCGGGGGGATACAATGAGCAGTTCTTC.

This clonotype was counted between two and nine times. This chain uses TRBV9 with TRBJ2-7; tentatively, D is TRBD1 or TRBD2 (5 bases each). V dropped 2 bases and J dropped 2 bases, with 11 bases sitting between them. Germline V gene data show CDR1 as SGDLS and CDR2 as YYNGEE. This CDR3 is 14 amino acids long. The CDR3 reads CASSVGAPPYEQYF. CDR3 DNA: TGTGCCAGCAGCGTCGGGGCGCCCCCCTACGAGCAGTACTTC.

The V gene is TRBV5-1, the J gene TRBJ2-7, with 8 nucleotides matching TRBD2. CDR3 length: 15 amino acids. Germline assignment: CDR1 SGHRS and CDR2 YFSETQ. After removal of 0 bases from V and 6 bases from J, the junction contained 8 bases not matched to a gene. As DNA, the CDR3 is TGCGCCAGCAGCTTGGACGGGAGGGGGTTAAGCGAGCAGTACTTC. It is translated as CASSLDGRGLSEQYF.

This clonotype was seen a few times. V and J are TRBV2 and TRBJ2-7, with 9 bases aligning to TRBD2. The CDR3 is made up of 17 amino acids. Trimming cost V 1 base and J 0 bases; bases outside gene matches: 7. Germline V gene lookup returns CDR1 SNHLY and CDR2 FYNNEI. In nucleotides, the CDR3 is TGTGCCAGCAGTGAAGGGGGGCTAGCGGGGAGCTCCTACGAGCAGTACTTC. It yields the protein CASSEGGLAGSSYEQYF.

The genes are TRBV19 and TRBJ2-1; TRBD1 aligns across 10 bases. Germline V gene data show CDR1 as LNHDA and CDR2 as SQIVND (reference sequence). The CDR3 consists of 15 residues. V was pared by 2 bases and J by 9 bases, with 7 bases of the junction left unmatched. The CDR3 DNA reads TGTGCCAGTAGTATACCGGGACAGGGGTCCGCTGAGCAGTTCTTC. Residues: CASSIPGQGSAEQFF.

The genes are TRBV7-8 and TRBJ2-5, with TRBD1 matching over 7 bases. V dropped 0 bases and J dropped 4; count of bases not matched to a gene: 2. Germline-derived CDR1 and CDR2 are SGHVS and FQNEAQ. The CDR3 consists of 14 residues. CDR3 sequence (DNA): TGTGCCAGCAGCTTAGCCCGGGACAGAGAGACCCAGTACTTC. Protein: CASSLARDRETQYF.

The CDR3 loop reads CASSSIGPNNEQFF. The DNA of the CDR3 is TGTGCCAGCAGTTCCATCGGCCCTAACAATGAGCAGTTCTTC. The chain joins TRBV12-3 or TRBV12-4 to TRBJ2-1, with D unclear. This CDR3 comprises 14 residues. V lost 4 bases, J lost 5 bases, and 12 bases lay in between.